This T cell receptor beta chain was sequenced in a study of blood T cell repertoires in COVID-19. Across the whole study: Some COVID-19 samples were acute and others convalescent; all came from the United States, Italy and Spain.

As originally analysed: Scientists estimated how many nucleated cells there were by amplifying reference gene primers. Sequencing used immunoSEQ multiplex PCR; TCRdb keeps in-frame clones, though not all of them. V and J calls and clone size come straight from that table; D and trimming were deduced from the DNA. The profile shows more than 200,000 clones, around 80% of them singletons. Recruits, aged about 18 to 95 years, lived in 24 US areas. In assigning cohorts, the study relied on participant-reported clinical history. There are 15 residues in the CDR3. From germline, CDR1 is MNHEY and CDR2 SVGEGT. V lost 8 bases, J lost 1 base, and 15 bases lay in between.

The sequenced sample consisted of PBMCs or T cells enriched from blood (not recorded which). This clonotype originated in a man aged 25-45 years with acute COVID-19. J is TRBJ2-1 and V is TRBV6-2 or TRBV6-3; possibly TRBD2 for D (6 bases). CDR3 protein: CASRPGLVSYNEQFF. CDR3 in DNA: TGTGCCAGCCGCCCGGGACTGGTTTCCTACAATGAGCAGTTCTTC.